This TCR beta chain was recovered during a study of blood T cell repertoires in COVID-19. Overall study context: The samples span acute and convalescent COVID-19 from the United States, Italy and Spain.

How the authors handled the data: Nucleated cell counts were estimated from reference gene primer amplification. This table comes from immunoSEQ multiplex PCR, and its TCRdb copy is limited to in-frame clones, with some not included. Clone size and V and J calls were adopted from that table, with D and trimming inferred from the DNA. The data hold roughly 50,000 clones, with 85% to 90% observed a single time. Followed longitudinally, the Seattle patients had been enrolled during active infection. The sequence came from a woman of 80 years or more with COVID-19, enrolled during active disease. Sequenced sample: peripheral blood.

Here the CDR3 reads CASKVTGDGPQHF. DNA for the CDR3: TGTGCCAGCAAGGTGACAGGGGACGGGCCCCAGCATTTT. The rearrangement links TRBV21-1 to TRBJ1-5; TRBD1 is taken as the D call from the table, unchecked against the DNA. TRBV21-1 is a recognized pseudogene. The CDR3 is made up of 13 amino acids.